This T cell receptor beta chain originates from a study of blood T cell repertoires in COVID-19. The J segment lost 10 bases and the V segment lost 4 bases, leaving 15 bases of the junction unmatched. From germline, CDR1 is KGHDR and CDR2 SFDVKD. This CDR3 spans 16 amino acids. Authors' data handling: Amplifying reference gene primers gave estimates of nucleated cell counts. Sequenced by immunoSEQ multiplex PCR; TCRdb stores in-frame clones only, minus some. V, J and clone size are taken as reported in that table, and D and trimming were inferred from the DNA itself. This table holds approximately 210,000 clones, 84% found once. The Seattle site enrolled patients during active infection and followed them longitudinally.

The specimen sequenced was peripheral blood. This receptor was obtained from a woman older than 75 with COVID-19, enrolled during active disease. The chain carries TRBV24-1 and TRBJ2-1; TRBD2 aligns across 7 bases. The CDR3 DNA reads TGTGCCACCAGTGACCAGAGCGGGGAGTCCTGGAGCGAGCAGTTCTTC. Its translation: CATSDQSGESWSEQFF.